This TCR beta chain is from a study of T cells in Graves' hyperthyroidism and ophthalmopathy. This clonotype has at least ten counts. Regions amplified from RNA transcripts were the TCR beta CDR3 regions. HTBI primers drove first-round RT-PCR of the TCR CDR3. Via MiXCR, TCRdb re-called the multiplex PCR reads, giving one row per CDR3 protein. Among roughly 300,000 distinct CDR3 sequences listed, less than 30% were seen once. CDR1 SGDLS and CDR2 YYNGEE come from the germline V gene. V shed 4 bases, J shed 8 bases, and the junction held 10 bases outside the gene matches. The length of the CDR3 is 17 residues. The study based diagnoses on clinical symptoms, serum thyroxine and TRAb, thyroid ultrasound and orbital computed tomography. The authors obtained PBMCs from about 9.5 ml of fresh peripheral blood.

The sequence was collected from a man aged 35 to 55 with Graves' hyperthyroidism that later progressed to Graves' ophthalmopathy. The chain combines TRBV9 with TRBJ2-2, with TRBD2 identical over 14 bases. Sequencing input: blood. This CDR3 reads CASSPTGLAGVKGELFF. The CDR3 region has the DNA TGTGCCAGCAGCCCCACGGGACTAGCGGGAGTAAAAGGGGAGCTGTTTTTT.